Presented here are 19 T cell receptor beta chains from one specimen sequenced in a study of blood T cell repertoires in COVID-19. The method was immunoSEQ multiplex PCR; TCRdb's version includes in-frame clones alone and lacks a portion of them. Of about 190,000 clones in the sample, around 76% are singletons; the top ten hold 7.8%. Sequenced material: peripheral blood. The receptors were sampled from a woman aged 55-69 years with COVID-19, enrolled during active disease.

The chain uses TRBV19 and TRBJ1-1, with TRBD1 matching over 7 bases. CDR1 and CDR2 from the germline V gene are LNHDA and SQIVND (reference sequence). The V gene end was trimmed by 8 bases and the J gene end by 0 bases; junction bases not matched to a gene: 9. This CDR3 region has 15 residues. The CDR3 bases are TGTGCCAGTCAAACCCCGGGACAGATGAACACTGAAGCTTTCTTT. It translates to CASQTPGQMNTEAFF. The whole variable domain, remainder taken from reference TRBV19 and TRBJ1-1, is DGGITQSPKYLFRKEGQNVTLSCEQNLNHDAMYWYRQDPGQGLRLIYYSQIVNDFQKGDIAEGYSVSREKKESFPLTVTSAQKNPTAFYLCASQTPGQMNTEAFFGQGTRLTVV.

The rearrangement links TRBV18 to TRBJ1-6; D is undetermined. V was trimmed by 6 bases and J by 8 bases, leaving 20 bases between them. Looked up from germline, CDR1 is KGHSH and CDR2 is LQKENI. The CDR3 is made up of 16 amino acids. CDR3 amino acids: CASSPDWRVLDSPLHF. CDR3 sequence (DNA): TGTGCCAGCTCGCCGGACTGGCGGGTGCTGGATTCACCCCTCCACTTT.

The V call is TRBV19, the J call TRBJ1-5; D is perhaps TRBD1 (6 bases). There are 15 residues in the CDR3. V was shortened by 2 bases and J by 0 bases, with 8 bases between the two germline ends. CDR1 and CDR2 (germline): LNHDA, SQIVND (reference sequence). The CDR3 region has the DNA TGTGCCAGTAGTATAAGGACAGATAGCAATCAGCCCCAGCATTTT. This codes for CASSIRTDSNQPQHF.

This sequence joins TRBV27 and TRBJ1-3, with D uncertain. The length of the CDR3 is 14 residues. Germline V gene data show CDR1 as MNHEY and CDR2 as SMNVEV (reference sequence). V was cut by 6 bases and J by 0 bases, with 9 bases left in between. CDR3 sequence (DNA): TGTGCCAGCAGCCCCCCCCTCTCTGGAAACACCATATATTTT. Its translation: CASSPPLSGNTIYF.

The V call is TRBV2, the J call TRBJ2-4; possible D gene TRBD1, 6 bases. CDR1 SNHLY and CDR2 FYNNEI come from the germline V gene. This CDR3 is built from 16 residues. The V end was cut by 1 base, the J end by 1 base, with 11 bases between. The CDR3 protein is CASSEGGLLAKNIQYF. For the CDR3, the DNA is TGTGCCAGCAGTGAAGGGGGGCTCTTGGCCAAAAACATTCAGTACTTC.

The chain links TRBV7-2 to TRBJ2-1, with 16 bases aligning to TRBD2. With V trimmed by 3 bases and J by 9 bases, 8 bases remained unmatched. There are 17 residues in the CDR3. From germline, CDR1 is SGHTA and CDR2 FQGNSA. The CDR3 loop reads CASSLEGTSGRASEQFF. The CDR3, as DNA: TGTGCCAGCAGCTTGGAGGGGACTAGCGGGAGGGCCTCTGAGCAGTTCTTC. Full variable domain (outside the CDR3, taken from reference TRBV7-2 and TRBJ2-1): GAGVSQSPSNKVTEKGKDVELRCDPISGHTALYWYRQSLGQGLEFLIYFQGNSAPDKSGLPSDRFSAERTGGSVSTLTIQRTQQEDSAVYLCASSLEGTSGRASEQFFGPGTRLTVL.

CDR3 bases: TGCGCCAGCAGCTTTACAGGCGTGAACACTGAAGCTTTCTTT. Protein: CASSFTGVNTEAFF. This chain connects TRBV4-3 to TRBJ1-1, with D perhaps matching TRBD1 (5 bases). Germline V gene data show CDR1 as LGHNA and CDR2 as YSLEER. There are 14 residues in the CDR3. V shed 5 bases and J shed 0 bases, with 10 bases lying between them.

The chain recombines TRBV10-3 with TRBJ2-7, with 10 bases lining up with TRBD1. This CDR3 contains 14 residues. From germline, CDR1 is ENHRY and CDR2 SYGVKD. V lost 4 bases to trimming and J lost 5 bases; unmatched junction nucleotides: 5. CDR3 bases: TGTGCCATCAGTGGAGGACAGGGGGGTCACGAGCAGTACTTC. Translating gives CAISGGQGGHEQYF.

The chain combines TRBV11-3 with TRBJ2-3, with 9 nucleotides matching TRBD2. Germline V CDR1 and CDR2: SGHNT, YENEEA. This CDR3 has 16 residues. The junction had 5 bases not matched to a gene; V was cut back by 2 bases and J by 2 bases. The CDR3 DNA follows: TGTGCCAGCAGCTTATATGGCGGGGGGGTCACAGATACGCAGTATTTT. It specifies CASSLYGGGVTDTQYF.

This chain links TRBV27 with TRBJ2-5; weak D call: TRBD1 (6 bases). Trimming removed 8 bases at V and 5 bases at J, with 12 bases between. The CDR3 contains 12 residues. Germline V CDR1 and CDR2: MNHEY, SMNVEV (reference sequence). DNA of the CDR3: TGTGCCAGCGGCGTAAGGGGGGAGACCCAGTACTTC. Protein sequence: CASGVRGETQYF.

The rearrangement uses TRBV4-1 and TRBJ1-5; TRBD1 is a possible D gene (5 bases). Germline V gene data show CDR1 as MGHRA and CDR2 as YSYEKL. V lost 4 bases and J lost 2, with 12 bases in between. The CDR3 consists of 15 residues. The CDR3 sequence is CASSPAGTGNQPQHF. The CDR3 DNA is TGCGCCAGCAGCCCCGCAGGGACTGGCAATCAGCCCCAGCATTTT.

This chain joins TRBV27 and TRBJ1-3; possible D gene TRBD1, 6 bases. This CDR3 has 16 amino acids. Trimming removed 0 bases at V and 0 bases at J, with 9 bases between. Germline V gene sequence: CDR1 MNHEY, CDR2 SMNVEV (reference sequence). The CDR3 DNA follows: TGTGCCAGCAGTTTATCGGGGACAAGCTCTGGAAACACCATATATTTT. The encoded protein is CASSLSGTSSGNTIYF.

The V and J genes are TRBV28 and TRBJ1-3; no clear D. V lost 7 bases to trimming and J lost 1 base, with 20 bases between them. CDR3 length: 17 amino acids. CDR1 is MDHEN and CDR2 is SYDVKM in the germline V gene. The DNA for the CDR3 is TGTGCCAGCAAGGTTACGGGAATACTGAGTTCTGGAAACACCATATATTTT. Translated: CASKVTGILSSGNTIYF. The variable domain in full, completed from reference TRBV28 and TRBJ1-3, reads DVKVTQSSRYLVKRTGEKVFLECVQDMDHENMFWYRQDPGLGLRLIYFSYDVKMKEKGDIPEGYSVSREKKERFSLILESASTNQTSMYLCASKVTGILSSGNTIYFGEGSWLTVV.

This chain links TRBV7-2 with TRBJ2-1; TRBD2 agrees at 13 bases. Germline assignment: CDR1 SGHTA and CDR2 FQGNSA. With V trimmed by 4 bases and J by 8 bases, 8 bases remained unmatched. CDR3 size: 16 residues. The CDR3 DNA reads as TGTGCCAGCAGCTCCGGGACTAGCGGGACGTACCATGAGCAGTTCTTC. Protein product: CASSSGTSGTYHEQFF.

The V and J genes are TRBV2 and TRBJ2-1; 9 bases line up with TRBD2. The V segment lost 4 bases and the J segment 10 bases; nucleotides outside the gene matches: 11. Germline V CDR1 and CDR2: SNHLY, FYNNEI. This CDR3 is built from 15 residues. The CDR3 loop reads CASSGGVAGEGEQFF. In DNA, the CDR3 is TGTGCCAGCAGTGGCGGGGTAGCGGGAGAAGGGGAGCAGTTCTTC. Using reference TRBV2 and TRBJ2-1 for the parts outside the CDR3, the full variable domain is EPEVTQTPSHQVTQMGQEVILRCVPISNHLYFYWYRQILGQKVEFLVSFYNNEISEKSEIFDDQFSVERPDGSNFTLKIRSTKLEDSAMYFCASSGGVAGEGEQFFGPGTRLTVL.

The chain carries TRBV4-2 and TRBJ1-4; D is perhaps TRBD1 (5 bases). The CDR3 is 15 residues long. The germline V gene has CDR1 LGHNA and CDR2 YNFKEQ. Deletions cut 1 base from V and 8 bases from J, with 14 bases between. This chain's CDR3 is CASSQVQGGDEKLFF. DNA for the CDR3: TGTGCCAGCAGCCAAGTCCAGGGAGGGGACGAAAAACTGTTTTTT.

J is TRBJ2-3 and V is TRBV5-4; 8 bases fit TRBD2. The J segment lost 4 bases and the V segment lost 1 base, leaving 5 bases of the junction unmatched. From germline, CDR1 is SGHNT and CDR2 YYREEE (reference sequence). The length of the CDR3 is 15 residues. CDR3: CASSLTSGTSDTQYF. The CDR3 bases are TGTGCCAGCAGCTTGACTAGCGGAACTTCAGATACGCAGTATTTT.

V is TRBV23-1 and J is TRBJ2-3; 8 nucleotides line up with TRBD1. TRBV23-1 is placed among ORFs of uncertain function. The CDR3 extends over 16 amino acids. J lost 1 base, V lost 4 bases, and 7 bases had no gene match. The CDR3 protein is CASSPPDRGRTDTQYF. The CDR3 DNA follows: TGCGCCAGCAGTCCCCCCGACAGGGGACGCACAGATACGCAGTATTTT.

The V and J genes are TRBV14 and TRBJ1-1, with a possible D match to TRBD1 (5 bases). CDR1 SGHDN and CDR2 FVKESK come from the germline V gene. V was cut by 5 bases and J by 4 bases, with 11 bases left in between. This CDR3 is 13 amino acids long. The CDR3 DNA reads TGTGCCAGCAGCAATACAGGCGGCACTGAAGCTTTCTTT. Encoded protein: CASSNTGGTEAFF.